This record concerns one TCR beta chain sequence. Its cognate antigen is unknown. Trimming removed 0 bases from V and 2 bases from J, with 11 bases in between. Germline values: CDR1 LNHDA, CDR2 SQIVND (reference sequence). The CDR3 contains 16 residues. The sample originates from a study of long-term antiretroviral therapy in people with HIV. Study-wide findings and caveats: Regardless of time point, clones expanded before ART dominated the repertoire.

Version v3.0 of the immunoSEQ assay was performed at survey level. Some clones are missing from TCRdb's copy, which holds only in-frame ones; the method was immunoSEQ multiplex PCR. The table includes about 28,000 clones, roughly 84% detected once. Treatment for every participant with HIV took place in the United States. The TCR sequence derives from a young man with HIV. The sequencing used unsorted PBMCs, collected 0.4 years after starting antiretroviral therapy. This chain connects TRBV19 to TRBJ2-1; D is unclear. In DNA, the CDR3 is TGTGCCAGTAGTATAGACGGTGGCATTCCCTACAATGAGCAGTTCTTC. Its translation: CASSIDGGIPYNEQFF.